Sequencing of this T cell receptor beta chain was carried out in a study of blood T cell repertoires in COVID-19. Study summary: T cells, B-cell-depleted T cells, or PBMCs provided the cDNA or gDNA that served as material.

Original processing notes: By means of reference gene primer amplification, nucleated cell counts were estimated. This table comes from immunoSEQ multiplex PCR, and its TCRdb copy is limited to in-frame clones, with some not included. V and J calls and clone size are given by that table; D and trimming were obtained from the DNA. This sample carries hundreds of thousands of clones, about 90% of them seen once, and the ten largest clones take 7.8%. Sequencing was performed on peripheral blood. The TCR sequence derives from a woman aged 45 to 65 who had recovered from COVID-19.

CDR3 DNA: TGTGCCAGTAGTCCGGGACAGGGAAGGATTGAGACCCAGTACTTC. This codes for CASSPGQGRIETQYF. The chain joins TRBV19 to TRBJ2-5; TRBD1 aligns across 9 bases. Germline-derived CDR1 and CDR2 are LNHDA and SQIVND (reference sequence). The CDR3 sequence is 15 residues long. V shed 5 bases and J 5 bases; nucleotides not matched to a gene: 9. The full variable domain, rest sourced from reference TRBV19 and TRBJ2-5, is DGGITQSPKYLFRKEGQNVTLSCEQNLNHDAMYWYRQDPGQGLRLIYYSQIVNDFQKGDIAEGYSVSREKKESFPLTVTSAQKNPTAFYLCASSPGQGRIETQYFGPGTRLLVL.